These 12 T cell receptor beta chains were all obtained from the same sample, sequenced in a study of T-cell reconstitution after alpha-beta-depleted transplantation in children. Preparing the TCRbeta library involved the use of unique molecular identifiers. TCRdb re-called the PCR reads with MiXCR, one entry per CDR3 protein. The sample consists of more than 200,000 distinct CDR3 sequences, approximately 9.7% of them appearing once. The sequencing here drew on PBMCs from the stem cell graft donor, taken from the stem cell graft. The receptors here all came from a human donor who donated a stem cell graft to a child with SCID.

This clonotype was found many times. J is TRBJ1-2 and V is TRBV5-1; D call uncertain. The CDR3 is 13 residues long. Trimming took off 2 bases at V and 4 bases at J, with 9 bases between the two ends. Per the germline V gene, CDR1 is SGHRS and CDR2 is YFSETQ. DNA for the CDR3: TGCGCCAGCAGCTTTGGAGGCCCCTATGGCTACACCTTC. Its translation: CASSFGGPYGYTF.

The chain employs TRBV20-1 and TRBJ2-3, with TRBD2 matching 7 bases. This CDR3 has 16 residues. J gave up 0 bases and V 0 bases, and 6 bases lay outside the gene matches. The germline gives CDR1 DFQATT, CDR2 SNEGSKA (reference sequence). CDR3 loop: CSARDLGGWSTDTQYF. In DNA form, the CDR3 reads TGCAGTGCTAGAGACCTGGGGGGGTGGAGCACAGATACGCAGTATTTT.

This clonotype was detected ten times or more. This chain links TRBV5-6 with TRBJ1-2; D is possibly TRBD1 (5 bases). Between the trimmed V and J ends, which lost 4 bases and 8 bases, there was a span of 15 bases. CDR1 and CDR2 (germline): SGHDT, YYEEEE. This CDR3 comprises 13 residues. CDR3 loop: CASSINQGGGYTF. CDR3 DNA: TGTGCCAGCAGCATCAACCAGGGTGGGGGCTACACCTTC.

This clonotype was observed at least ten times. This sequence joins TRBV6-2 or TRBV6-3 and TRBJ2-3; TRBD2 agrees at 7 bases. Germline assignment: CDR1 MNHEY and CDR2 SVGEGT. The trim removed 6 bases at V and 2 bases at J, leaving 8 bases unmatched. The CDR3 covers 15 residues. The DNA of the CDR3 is TGTGCCAGCAGAGGCAGCGGGGCTGACACAGATACGCAGTATTTT. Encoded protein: CASRGSGADTDTQYF.

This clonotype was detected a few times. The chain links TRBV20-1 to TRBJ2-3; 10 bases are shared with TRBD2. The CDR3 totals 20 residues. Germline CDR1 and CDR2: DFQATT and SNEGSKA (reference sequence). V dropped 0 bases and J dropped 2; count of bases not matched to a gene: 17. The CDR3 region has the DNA TGCAGTGCTAGAGATCTAGGAGCGGGGGGGCGCGTCCCCCCCACAGATACGCAGTATTTT. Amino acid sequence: CSARDLGAGGRVPPTDTQYF.

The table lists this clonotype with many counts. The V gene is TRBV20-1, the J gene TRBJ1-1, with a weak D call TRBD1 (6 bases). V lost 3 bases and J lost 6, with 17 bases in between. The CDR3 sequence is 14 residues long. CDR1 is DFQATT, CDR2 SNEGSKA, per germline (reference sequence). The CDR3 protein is CSASQQGRNAEAFF. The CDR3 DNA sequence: TGCAGTGCTAGCCAACAGGGCAGAAACGCTGAAGCTTTCTTT.

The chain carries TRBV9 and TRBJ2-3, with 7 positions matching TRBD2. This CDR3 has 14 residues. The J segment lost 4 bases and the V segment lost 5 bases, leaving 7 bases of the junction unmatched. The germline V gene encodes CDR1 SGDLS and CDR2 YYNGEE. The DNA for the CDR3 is TGTGCCAGCAGTCTTCAGGGAGGGTCAGATACGCAGTATTTT. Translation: CASSLQGGSDTQYF.

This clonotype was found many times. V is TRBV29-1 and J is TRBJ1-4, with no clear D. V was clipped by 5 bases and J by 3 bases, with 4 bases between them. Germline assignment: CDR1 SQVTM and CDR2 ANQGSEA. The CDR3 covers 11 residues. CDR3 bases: TGCAGCGTTCACGCTAATGAAAAACTGTTTTTT. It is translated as CSVHANEKLFF.

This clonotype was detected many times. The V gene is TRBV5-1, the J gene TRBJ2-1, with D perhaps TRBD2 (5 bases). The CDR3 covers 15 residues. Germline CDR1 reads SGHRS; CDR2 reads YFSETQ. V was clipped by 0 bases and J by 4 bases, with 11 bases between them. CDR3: CASSLAGNRYNEQFF. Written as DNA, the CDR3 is TGCGCCAGCAGCTTGGCCGGGAACAGATACAATGAGCAGTTCTTC.

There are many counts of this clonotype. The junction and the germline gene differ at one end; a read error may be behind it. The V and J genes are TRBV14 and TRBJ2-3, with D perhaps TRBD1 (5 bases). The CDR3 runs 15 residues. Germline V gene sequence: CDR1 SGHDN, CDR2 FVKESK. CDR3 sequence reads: CASGQGVHSTDTQYF. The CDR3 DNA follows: TGTGCCAGCGGCCAGGGCGTGCATAGTACAGATACGCAGTATTTT.

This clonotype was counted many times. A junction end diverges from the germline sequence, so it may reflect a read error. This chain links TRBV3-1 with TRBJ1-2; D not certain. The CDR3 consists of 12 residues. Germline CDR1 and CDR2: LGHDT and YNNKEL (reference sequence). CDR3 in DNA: TGTGCCAGCAGCCAAGATCGGAAAGCATCGGACTTC. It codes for CASSQDRKASDF. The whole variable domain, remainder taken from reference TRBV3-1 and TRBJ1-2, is DTAVSQTPKYLVTQMGNDKSIKCEQNLGHDTMYWYKQDSKKFLKIMFSYNNKELIINETVPNRFSPKSPDKAHLNLHINSLELGDSAVYFCASSQDRKASDFGSGTRLTVV.

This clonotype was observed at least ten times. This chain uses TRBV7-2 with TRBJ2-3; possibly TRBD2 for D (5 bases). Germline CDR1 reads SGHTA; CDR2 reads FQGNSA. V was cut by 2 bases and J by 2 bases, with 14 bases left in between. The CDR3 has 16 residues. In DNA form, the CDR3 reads TGTGCCAGCAGCTTACGGGGAGCGAGGAACACAGATACGCAGTATTTT. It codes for CASSLRGARNTDTQYF.